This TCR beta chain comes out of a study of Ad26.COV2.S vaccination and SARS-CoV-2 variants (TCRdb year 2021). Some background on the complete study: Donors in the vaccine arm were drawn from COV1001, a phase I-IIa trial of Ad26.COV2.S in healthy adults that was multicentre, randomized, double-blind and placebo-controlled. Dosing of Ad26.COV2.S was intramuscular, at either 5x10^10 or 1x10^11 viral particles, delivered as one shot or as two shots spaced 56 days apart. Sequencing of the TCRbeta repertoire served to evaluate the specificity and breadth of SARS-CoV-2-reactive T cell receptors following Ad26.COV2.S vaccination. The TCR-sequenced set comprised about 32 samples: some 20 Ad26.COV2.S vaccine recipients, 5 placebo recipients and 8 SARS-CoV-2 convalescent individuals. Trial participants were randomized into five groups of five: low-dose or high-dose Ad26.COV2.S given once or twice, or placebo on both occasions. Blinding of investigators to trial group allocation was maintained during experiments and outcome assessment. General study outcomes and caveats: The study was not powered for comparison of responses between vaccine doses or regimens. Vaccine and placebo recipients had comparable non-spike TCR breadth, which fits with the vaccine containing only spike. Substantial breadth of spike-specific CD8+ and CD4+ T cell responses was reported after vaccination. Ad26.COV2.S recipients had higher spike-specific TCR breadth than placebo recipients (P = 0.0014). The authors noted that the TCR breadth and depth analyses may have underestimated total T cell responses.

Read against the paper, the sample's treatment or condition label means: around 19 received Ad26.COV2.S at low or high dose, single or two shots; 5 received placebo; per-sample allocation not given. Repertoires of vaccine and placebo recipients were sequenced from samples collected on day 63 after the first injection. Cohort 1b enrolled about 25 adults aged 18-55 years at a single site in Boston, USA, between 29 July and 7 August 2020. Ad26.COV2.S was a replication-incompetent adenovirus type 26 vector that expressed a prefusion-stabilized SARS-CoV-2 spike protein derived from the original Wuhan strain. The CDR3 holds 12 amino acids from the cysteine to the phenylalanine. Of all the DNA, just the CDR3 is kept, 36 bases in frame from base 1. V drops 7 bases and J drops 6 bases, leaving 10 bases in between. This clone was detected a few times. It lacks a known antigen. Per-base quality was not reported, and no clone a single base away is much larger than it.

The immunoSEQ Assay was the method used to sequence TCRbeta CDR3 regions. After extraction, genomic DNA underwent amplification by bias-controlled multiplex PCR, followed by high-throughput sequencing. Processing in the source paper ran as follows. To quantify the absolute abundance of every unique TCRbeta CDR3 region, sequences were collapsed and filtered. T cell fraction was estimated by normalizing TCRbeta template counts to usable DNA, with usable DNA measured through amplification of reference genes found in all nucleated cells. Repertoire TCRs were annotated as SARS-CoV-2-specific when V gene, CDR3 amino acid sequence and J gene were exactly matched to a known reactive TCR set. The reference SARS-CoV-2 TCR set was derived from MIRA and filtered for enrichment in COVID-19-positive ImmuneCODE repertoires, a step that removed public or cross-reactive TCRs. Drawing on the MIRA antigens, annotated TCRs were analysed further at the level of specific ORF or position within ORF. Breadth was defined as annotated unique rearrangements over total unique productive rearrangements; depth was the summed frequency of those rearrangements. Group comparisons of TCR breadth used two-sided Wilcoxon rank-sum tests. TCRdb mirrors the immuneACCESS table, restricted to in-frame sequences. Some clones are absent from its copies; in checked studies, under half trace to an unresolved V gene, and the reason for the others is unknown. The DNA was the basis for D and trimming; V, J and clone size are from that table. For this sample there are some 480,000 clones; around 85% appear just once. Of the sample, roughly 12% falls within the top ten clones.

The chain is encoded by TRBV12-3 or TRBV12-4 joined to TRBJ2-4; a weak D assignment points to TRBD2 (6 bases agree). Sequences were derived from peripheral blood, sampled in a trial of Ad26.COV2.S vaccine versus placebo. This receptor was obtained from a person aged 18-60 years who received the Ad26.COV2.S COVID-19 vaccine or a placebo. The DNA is TGTGCCAGCAAAACGGGAGCAAACATTCAGTACTTC. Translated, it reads CASKTGANIQYF.